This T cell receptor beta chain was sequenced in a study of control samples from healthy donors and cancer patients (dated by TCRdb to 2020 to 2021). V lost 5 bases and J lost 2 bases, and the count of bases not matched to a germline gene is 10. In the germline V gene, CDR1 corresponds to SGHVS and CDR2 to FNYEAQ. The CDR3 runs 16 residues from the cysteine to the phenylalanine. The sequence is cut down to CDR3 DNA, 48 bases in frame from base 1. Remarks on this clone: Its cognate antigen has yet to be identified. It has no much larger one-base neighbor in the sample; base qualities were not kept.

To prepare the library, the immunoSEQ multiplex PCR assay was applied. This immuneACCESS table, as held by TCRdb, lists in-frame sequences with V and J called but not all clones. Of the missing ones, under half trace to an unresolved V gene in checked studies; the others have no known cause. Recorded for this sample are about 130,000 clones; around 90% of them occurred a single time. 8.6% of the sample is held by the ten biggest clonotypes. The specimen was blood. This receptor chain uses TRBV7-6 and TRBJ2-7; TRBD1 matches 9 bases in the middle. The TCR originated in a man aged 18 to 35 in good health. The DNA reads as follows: TGTGCCAGCAGCCCAGGGACAGGGAAAAGAGCCTACGAGCAGTACTTC. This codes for CASSPGTGKRAYEQYF.